A selection of T cell receptor beta chains follows, all from one sample in a study of T cells in Graves' hyperthyroidism and ophthalmopathy. TCRdb passed the multiplex PCR reads through MiXCR, listing each CDR3 protein once. The table lists a few hundred thousand distinct CDR3 sequences, about an eighth of them singletons. Input material: blood. The receptors shown here come from a woman aged 40 to 50 with Graves' ophthalmopathy. The CDR3 runs from the conserved cysteine through the conserved F or W. The order of the fields is J gene, D gene, clone size, V gene, CDR3 DNA, CDR3 protein. A D gene is named only where the DNA matches it firmly. Expanded clones get a size class; other rows say once, few or many, or leave the size out.

J: TRBJ1-5; D: NA; size: few; V: TRBV4-1; DNA: TGCGCCAGCAGCCCGCTTGGAGGACAGCCCCAGCATTTT; CDR3: CASSPLGGQPQHF
J: TRBJ1-2; D: TRBD1; size: many; V: TRBV7-8; DNA: TGTGCCAGCAGCCCTCGGGACAGGGGATCTGGCTACACCTTC; CDR3: CASSPRDRGSGYTF
J: TRBJ2-7; D: NA; size: NA; V: TRBV4-2; DNA: TGTGCCAGCAGCCAAGCCCACTACCGATCCTACGAGCAGTACTTC; CDR3: CASSQAHYRSYEQYF
J: TRBJ2-7; D: TRBD2; size: many; V: TRBV15; DNA: TGTGCCACCAGCATCGGACTAGCGGGAGCCTACGAGCAGTACTTC; CDR3: CATSIGLAGAYEQYF
J: TRBJ2-5; D: TRBD1; size: many; V: TRBV27; DNA: TGTGCCAGCAGTTCCCTGGACAGGTTAAAAGAGACCCAGTACTTC; CDR3: CASSSLDRLKETQYF
J: TRBJ2-7; D: NA; size: few; V: TRBV11-1; DNA: TGTGCCAGCAGCTTAGCGAGGGCTAGCGAGGCCTACGAGCAGTACTTC; CDR3: CASSLARASEAYEQYF
J: TRBJ2-1; D: NA; size: many; V: TRBV6-1; DNA: TGTGCCAGCAGTGACCTGAGCTCCTACAATGAGCAGTTCTTC; CDR3: CASSDLSSYNEQFF
J: TRBJ1-5; D: NA; size: NA; V: TRBV19; DNA: TGTGCCAGTAGTCCAGGGTTGTCAGAACAGCCCCAGCATTTT; CDR3: CASSPGLSEQPQHF
J: TRBJ1-1; D: NA; size: few; V: TRBV29-1; DNA: TGCAGCGCCCGACAGGCATTGAACACTGAAGCTTTCTTT; CDR3: CSARQALNTEAFF
J: TRBJ2-7; D: NA; size: many; V: TRBV6-1; DNA: TGTGCCAGCAGTTACGACAATCCCCGGGGGACCTACGAGCAGTACTTC; CDR3: CASSYDNPRGTYEQYF
J: TRBJ2-3; D: NA; size: many; V: TRBV28; DNA: TGTGCCAGCAGGAAGGGGGGCACAGATACGCAGTATTTT; CDR3: CASRKGGTDTQYF
J: TRBJ1-5; D: NA; size: NA; V: TRBV20-1; DNA: TGCAGTGCAAGTGACAGGCACAATCAGCCCCAGCAGTTT; CDR3: CSASDRHNQPQQF
J: TRBJ1-3; D: NA; size: many; V: TRBV6-5; DNA: TGTGCCAGCAGTTACGAGGGGGTCGGTGGAAACACCATATATTTT; CDR3: CASSYEGVGGNTIYF
J: TRBJ2-1; D: NA; size: NA; V: TRBV6-6; DNA: TGTGCCAGCAGTTACTCGGAGGGGAATGAGCAGTTCTTC; CDR3: CASSYSEGNEQFF
J: TRBJ2-3; D: TRBD2; size: NA; V: TRBV2; DNA: TGTGCCAGCGGCGCTAGCGGGAGCACAGATACGCAGTATTTT; CDR3: CASGASGSTDTQYF
J: TRBJ2-2; D: TRBD2; size: many; V: TRBV27; DNA: TGTGCCAGCAGGCCCTTAGCGGGGGGACACACCGGGGAGCTGTTTTTT; CDR3: CASRPLAGGHTGELFF
J: TRBJ2-7; D: NA; size: many; V: TRBV7-8; DNA: TGTGCCAGCAGCTTAAGGGCGCGGTTGGCGGGGGAGCAGTACTTC; CDR3: CASSLRARLAGEQYF
J: TRBJ1-4; D: TRBD1; size: many; V: TRBV2; DNA: TGTGCCAGCAGGACAGGGGGCGTAGGGGAAAAACTGTTTTTT; CDR3: CASRTGGVGEKLFF
J: TRBJ2-5; D: NA; size: few; V: TRBV5-1; DNA: TGCGCCAGCAGCTTGGATCGGGGGTACCGGGGCGGGGAGACCCAGTACTTC; CDR3: CASSLDRGYRGGETQYF
J: TRBJ2-7; D: NA; size: many; V: TRBV28; DNA: TGTGCCAGCCATTCTGTCCGGGGCGGCGACTACGAGCAGTACTTC; CDR3: CASHSVRGGDYEQYF
J: TRBJ2-1; D: TRBD2; size: many; V: TRBV29-1; DNA: TGCAGCGCTGCCCGACTAGCACTCTTGAATGAGCAGTTCTTC; CDR3: CSAARLALLNEQFF
J: TRBJ1-5; D: NA; size: many; V: TRBV5-1; DNA: TGCGCCAGCAGCTTGGGGGACTTTCGCAATCAGCCCCAGCATTTT; CDR3: CASSLGDFRNQPQHF
J: TRBJ2-3; D: NA; size: many; V: TRBV28; DNA: TGTGCCAGCAGTACCCGTTTGGATACGCAGTATTTT; CDR3: CASSTRLDTQYF
J: TRBJ2-1; D: TRBD2; size: many; V: TRBV2; DNA: TGTGCCAGCAGTGAAGCGGGGACTAGAAGCAATGAGCAGTTCTTC; CDR3: CASSEAGTRSNEQFF
J: TRBJ2-1; D: TRBD1; size: NA; V: TRBV6-2/TRBV6-3; DNA: TGTGCCAGCAGCCCCGGGACAGGGGGAACCAATGAGCAGTTCTTC; CDR3: CASSPGTGGTNEQFF
J: TRBJ2-1; D: NA; size: few; V: TRBV19; DNA: TGTGCCAGTAGTATAACAGTACACAATGAGCAGTTCTTC; CDR3: CASSITVHNEQFF
J: TRBJ2-5; D: NA; size: NA; V: TRBV5-4; DNA: TGTGCCAGCAGCTTCCGGGCCCTGAGGGAAGAGACCCAGTACTTC; CDR3: CASSFRALREETQYF
J: TRBJ2-3; D: TRBD2; size: NA; V: TRBV20-1; DNA: TGCAGTGCTAGAGATTGGCGGGAGGAGGGAGATACGCAGTATTTT; CDR3: CSARDWREEGDTQYF
J: TRBJ1-4; D: NA; size: many; V: TRBV7-9; DNA: TGTGCCAGCAGCTTAGCACAGGGCCATAATGAAAAACTGTTTTTT; CDR3: CASSLAQGHNEKLFF
J: TRBJ2-3; D: NA; size: NA; V: TRBV7-2; DNA: TGTGCCAGCAGCTTCCTTAGCACCCCAGACGCAGATACGCAGTATTTT; CDR3: CASSFLSTPDADTQYF
J: TRBJ1-1; D: NA; size: many; V: TRBV20-1; DNA: TGCAGTGCTAGAGATGGTATGCGGTACACTGAAGCTTTCTTT; CDR3: CSARDGMRYTEAFF
J: TRBJ2-3; D: NA; size: many; V: TRBV19; DNA: TGTGCCAGTAGTATCCTCAGGGGTGATACGCAGTATTTT; CDR3: CASSILRGDTQYF
J: TRBJ2-3; D: NA; size: many; V: TRBV11-2; DNA: TGTGCCAGCACCAGACTCTGGAGCGCAGATACGCAGTATTTT; CDR3: CASTRLWSADTQYF
J: TRBJ2-3; D: TRBD2; size: many; V: TRBV12-3/TRBV12-4; DNA: TGTGCCAGCAGTCCCAGGTTACTAGCGGGGGGGACGGCGCAGTATTTT; CDR3: CASSPRLLAGGTAQYF
J: TRBJ2-3; D: NA; size: many; V: TRBV12-5; DNA: TGTGCTAGTGGTTTGTGGGACACAGATACGCAGTATTTT; CDR3: CASGLWDTDTQYF
J: TRBJ2-1; D: NA; size: many; V: TRBV27; DNA: TGTGCCAGCAGTTTACGCAGGGGACACAATGAGCAGTTCTTC; CDR3: CASSLRRGHNEQFF
J: TRBJ2-1; D: TRBD2; size: NA; V: TRBV2; DNA: TGTGCCAGCAGTTGGACTAGCGGGGGCTCCTACAATGAGCAGTTCTTC; CDR3: CASSWTSGGSYNEQFF
J: TRBJ2-6; D: NA; size: NA; V: TRBV18; DNA: TGTGCCAGCTCACCAATGGACCTCAACGTCCTGACTTTC; CDR3: CASSPMDLNVLTF
J: TRBJ2-7; D: TRBD2; size: many; V: TRBV20-1; DNA: TGCAGTGCTAGGTTTAGCGGGGGGTCCTACGAGCAGTACTTC; CDR3: CSARFSGGSYEQYF
J: TRBJ2-7; D: NA; size: NA; V: TRBV11-3; DNA: TGTGCCAGCAGCTCACGGAGGGCAGGTAGCGAGCAGTACTTC; CDR3: CASSSRRAGSEQYF
J: TRBJ2-1; D: NA; size: NA; V: TRBV5-4; DNA: TGTGCCAGCAGCTTGCCGGGGCCTTACAATGAGCAGTTCTTC; CDR3: CASSLPGPYNEQFF
J: TRBJ2-7; D: TRBD1; size: many; V: TRBV10-3; DNA: TGTGCCATTCCGGGACAGGGAGGCCACGAGCAGTACTTC; CDR3: CAIPGQGGHEQYF
J: TRBJ2-2; D: TRBD2; size: many; V: TRBV29-1; DNA: TGCAGCGTTGAACCTAGCGGGAGGACCGGGGAGCTGTTTTTT; CDR3: CSVEPSGRTGELFF
J: TRBJ1-1; D: NA; size: many; V: TRBV6-1; DNA: TGTGCCAGCAGTGAAGCCGATCAGGGAGGCACTGAAGCTTTCTTT; CDR3: CASSEADQGGTEAFF
J: TRBJ2-1; D: NA; size: many; V: TRBV7-9; DNA: TGTGCCAGCAGCCCTGGAGGGCCTCGATACAATGAGCAGTTCTTC; CDR3: CASSPGGPRYNEQFF
J: TRBJ2-3; D: TRBD2; size: many; V: TRBV6-2/TRBV6-3; DNA: TGTGCCAGCAGAACGGGGGGAGATACGCAGTATTTT; CDR3: CASRTGGDTQYF
J: TRBJ2-7; D: TRBD2; size: many; V: TRBV2; DNA: TGTGCCAGCAGTCCAGAACTAGCGGGGTACGAGCAGTACTTC; CDR3: CASSPELAGYEQYF
J: TRBJ2-7; D: NA; size: many; V: TRBV5-1; DNA: TGCGCCAGCAGGGAGGACAGCTACGAGCAGTACTTC; CDR3: CASREDSYEQYF
J: TRBJ2-2; D: TRBD1; size: NA; V: TRBV6-5; DNA: TGTGCCAGCAGGCATGGACAGGGACAACTCTCGTGGACCGGGGAGCTGTTTTTT; CDR3: CASRHGQGQLSWTGELFF
J: TRBJ2-6; D: NA; size: NA; V: TRBV19; DNA: TGTGCCAGTAGTACCCGGATTACTGGGGCCAACGTCCTGACTTTC; CDR3: CASSTRITGANVLTF
J: TRBJ2-2; D: NA; size: NA; V: TRBV20-1; DNA: TGCAGTGCTGGAAAATGGAGGGCCGGGAACACCGGGGAGCTGTTTTTT; CDR3: CSAGKWRAGNTGELFF
J: TRBJ1-1; D: NA; size: many; V: TRBV19; DNA: TGTGCCAGTAGTATTGACAGCCTGAACACTGAAGCTTTCTTT; CDR3: CASSIDSLNTEAFF